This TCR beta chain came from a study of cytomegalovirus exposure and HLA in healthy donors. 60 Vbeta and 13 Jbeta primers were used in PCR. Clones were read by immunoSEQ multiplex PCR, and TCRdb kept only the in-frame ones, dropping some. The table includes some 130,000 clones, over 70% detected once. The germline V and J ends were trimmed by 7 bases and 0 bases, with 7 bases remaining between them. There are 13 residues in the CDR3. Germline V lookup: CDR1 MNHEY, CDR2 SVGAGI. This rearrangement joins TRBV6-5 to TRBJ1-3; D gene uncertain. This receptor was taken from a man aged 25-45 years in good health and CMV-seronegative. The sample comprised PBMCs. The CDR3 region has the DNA TGTGCCAGCAAAGAGGACTCTGGAAACACCATATATTTT. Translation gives CASKEDSGNTIYF.